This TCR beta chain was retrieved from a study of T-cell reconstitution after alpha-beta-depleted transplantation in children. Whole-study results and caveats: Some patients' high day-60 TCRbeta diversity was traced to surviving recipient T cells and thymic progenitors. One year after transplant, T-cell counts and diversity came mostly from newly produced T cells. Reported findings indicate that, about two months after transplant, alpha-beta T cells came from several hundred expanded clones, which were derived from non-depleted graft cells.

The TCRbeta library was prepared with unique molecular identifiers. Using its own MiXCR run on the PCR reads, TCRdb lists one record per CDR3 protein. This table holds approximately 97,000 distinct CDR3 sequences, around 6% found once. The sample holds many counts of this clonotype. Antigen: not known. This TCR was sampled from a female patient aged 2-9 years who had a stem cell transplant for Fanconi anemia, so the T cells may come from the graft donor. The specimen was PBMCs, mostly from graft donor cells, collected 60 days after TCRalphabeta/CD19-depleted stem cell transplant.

The CDR3 is CASSSLPGLAKNIQYF. In DNA, the CDR3 is TGTGCCAGCAGTTCACTCCCGGGACTAGCCAAAAACATTCAGTACTTC. The chain carries TRBV6-2 or TRBV6-3 and TRBJ2-4, with a weak D call TRBD2 (6 bases). V dropped 4 bases and J dropped 0 bases, with 13 bases sitting between them. This CDR3 is built from 16 residues. The V gene's germline CDR1 is MNHEY and CDR2 SVGEGT.